The 14 T cell receptor beta chains below all came from one sample that was sequenced in a study of cytomegalovirus exposure and HLA in healthy donors. Researchers ran the PCR with 60 Vbeta and 13 Jbeta primers. Only in-frame clones appear in the TCRdb table, and some are missing; sequencing was by immunoSEQ multiplex PCR. In the table there are roughly 92,000 clones, roughly 8.2% of which are singletons. The sequenced sample consisted of PBMCs. The receptors here all came from a man in his forties or fifties in good health and CMV-seronegative.

The chain couples TRBV5-1 to TRBJ1-2; weak D call: TRBD1 (5 bases). This CDR3 is 14 amino acids long. In germline, CDR1 is SGHRS, CDR2 YFSETQ. V gave up 6 bases and J gave up 2 bases, with 14 bases separating them. The CDR3 DNA reads as TGCGCCAGCAAGAAGGGAGGGGAAAACTATGGCTACACCTTC. This encodes CASKKGGENYGYTF.

V usage is TRBV28 and J usage is TRBJ2-5, with D maybe TRBD1 (6 bases). V was cut by 7 bases and J by 4 bases, with 10 bases left in between. The CDR3 totals 12 residues. Looked up from germline, CDR1 is MDHEN and CDR2 is SYDVKM. The CDR3 coding sequence is TGTGCCAGCACGACAGGACCAGAGACCCAGTACTTC. As protein: CASTTGPETQYF.

This clone was counted a few times. The chain recombines TRBV30 with TRBJ2-1; D is uncertain. This CDR3 is built from 14 residues. V lost 0 bases, J lost 3 bases, and 9 bases lay in between. Germline CDR1 is GTSNPN and CDR2 is SVGIG (reference sequence). The CDR3 loop reads CAWSVARYYNEQFF. The CDR3 region has the DNA TGTGCCTGGAGTGTGGCGCGGTACTACAATGAGCAGTTCTTC.

Concerning this clone itself: One end of the junction varies from germline; a read error may be responsible. The chain is built from TRBV6-5 and TRBJ2-7; 9 nucleotides agree with TRBD1. CDR3 length equals 12 residues. Germline V gives CDR1 MNHEY, CDR2 SVGAGI. The CDR3 DNA is TGTGCCAGCAGCCCGCCACAGGGGGCGATACTCTTC. This codes for CASSPPQGAILF.

A note on this clone: One end of the junction varies from germline; a read error may be responsible. CDR3 sequence reads: CAISEGGTGEPFF. In nucleotides, the CDR3 is TGTGCCATCAGTGAAGGGGGTACCGGGGAGCCGTTTTTT. V gene TRBV10-3 combines with J gene TRBJ2-2; tentatively, D is TRBD1 (6 bases). The CDR3 is 13 residues long. From germline, CDR1 is ENHRY and CDR2 SYGVKD.

This clone has a handful of counts. The V gene is TRBV27, the J gene TRBJ1-1, with TRBD1 identical over 7 bases. V shed 5 bases, J shed 5 bases, and the junction held 5 bases outside the gene matches. This CDR3 spans 13 amino acids. Germline CDR1 is MNHEY and CDR2 is SMNVEV (reference sequence). CDR3 DNA sequence: TGTGCCAGCAGTAAAGGGGGCGGGACTGAAGCTTTCTTT. Amino acids: CASSKGGGTEAFF.

This clone was recorded once. The chain combines TRBV16 with TRBJ1-4; D not certain. CDR3 length equals 15 residues. The germline CDR1 and CDR2 sequences are KGHSY and FQNENV. V lost 0 bases to trimming and J lost 6 bases, with 11 bases between them. The CDR3 bases are TGTGCCAGCAGCCAATCCCATGGGCGGGATGAAAAACTGTTTTTT. Translation: CASSQSHGRDEKLFF. The full variable domain, in which reference TRBV16 and TRBJ1-4 provide the parts outside the CDR3, is GEEVAQTPKHLVRGEGQKAKLYCAPIKGHSYVFWYQQVLKNEFKFLISFQNENVFDETGMPKERFSAKCLPNSPCSLEIQATKLEDSAVYFCASSQSHGRDEKLFFGSGTQLSVL.

This chain uses TRBV5-8 with TRBJ1-1; D gene unclear. V lost 3 bases, J lost 5 bases, and 11 bases lay in between. Germline CDR1 is SGHTS and CDR2 is YDEGEE. The CDR3 sequence is 13 residues long. The CDR3 DNA reads as TGTGCCAGCAGCTCCGCACCCCGGACTGAAGCTTTCTTT. Amino acids: CASSSAPRTEAFF.

The chain recombines TRBV27 with TRBJ1-2; 7 bases agree with TRBD1. The CDR3 loop spans 14 amino acids. Germline-derived CDR1 and CDR2 are MNHEY and SMNVEV (reference sequence). The J segment lost 2 bases and the V segment lost 4 bases, leaving 4 bases of the junction unmatched. CDR3: CASSSTDRNYGYTF. Here the CDR3 DNA reads TGTGCCAGCAGTTCTACGGACAGGAACTATGGCTACACCTTC.

The chain recombines TRBV4-2 with TRBJ1-1; D is uncertain. This CDR3 is 15 amino acids long. The germline gives CDR1 LGHNA, CDR2 YNFKEQ. Trimming shortened V by 1 base and J by 3 bases, and 12 bases separated the two germline ends. The DNA for the CDR3 is TGTGCCAGCAGCCAAGGAGTAGGAGGATACACTGAAGCTTTCTTT. Translated, it gives CASSQGVGGYTEAFF.

This clone was counted a few times. This rearrangement joins TRBV6-5 to TRBJ2-7; 8 nucleotides align to TRBD1. Germline assignment: CDR1 MNHEY and CDR2 SVGAGI. This CDR3 contains 15 residues. Trimming cost V 6 bases and J 0 bases; bases outside gene matches: 7. The CDR3 DNA follows: TGTGCCAGCAGCTTACGACAGGGGACCTCCTACGAGCAGTACTTC. Protein: CASSLRQGTSYEQYF.

The J gene is TRBJ2-3, the V gene TRBV9; a possible D gene is TRBD2 (6 bases). V was trimmed by 3 bases and J by 2 bases, leaving 16 bases between them. CDR1 is SGDLS, CDR2 YYNGEE, per germline. The CDR3 has 16 residues. The chain's CDR3 is CASSASPRGPTDTQYF. The CDR3 DNA sequence: TGTGCCAGCAGCGCCTCTCCGCGGGGTCCCACAGATACGCAGTATTTT.

The chain uses TRBV4-2 and TRBJ2-7, with TRBD1 matching over 11 bases. The junction had 5 bases not matched to a gene; V was cut back by 4 bases and J by 3 bases. Germline V CDR1 and CDR2: LGHNA, YNFKEQ. The CDR3 is 15 amino acids. The CDR3 spells CASSLTGTGGYEQYF. The CDR3 DNA reads TGTGCCAGCAGCCTAACCGGGACAGGGGGCTACGAGCAGTACTTC.

This chain joins TRBV2 and TRBJ2-7; D is perhaps TRBD1 (6 bases). The V end lost 6 bases, the J end lost 9 bases, and 15 bases lay between the germline ends. The CDR3 runs to 12 residues. Looked up from germline, CDR1 is SNHLY and CDR2 is FYNNEI. CDR3 nucleotides: TGTGCCAGCAGACCAGGGGTGTGGGGGCAGTACTTC. Translated, it gives CASRPGVWGQYF.